This T cell receptor (beta chain) was sequenced in a study of cytomegalovirus exposure and HLA in healthy donors. Study-wide points: Previous analysis showed most TCR beta V segments were productive about 90% or about 30% of the time. Among the CMV-associated chains, three were confirmed in vitro as specific for CMV antigens. A later analysis reportedly identified an Asian-associated ancestry cluster as carrying fewer N-insertions than the roughly 670-donor mean. Certain indistinguishable V segments, among them TRBV6-2 and TRBV6-3, were excluded.

PCR employed 60 Vbeta and 13 Jbeta primers. The repertoire was sequenced with immunoSEQ multiplex PCR; TCRdb's copy has only in-frame clones and lacks some. Counted here are over 65,000 clones, roughly two thirds occurring once; the ten biggest clones make up around 6.9%. As concerns this clone: Its antigen is still unknown.

The CDR3 spans 15 residues. Germline assignment: CDR1 MGHRA and CDR2 YSYEKL. The V gene end was trimmed by 0 bases and the J gene end by 5 bases; junction bases not matched to a gene: 3. V is TRBV4-1 and J is TRBJ2-2, with 7 bases lining up with TRBD2. The clonotype originates from a woman aged 45 to 65 in good health and CMV-seropositive. Sequencing input: PBMCs. The CDR3 reads CASSQEGRETGELFF. The CDR3 coding sequence is TGCGCCAGCAGCCAAGAGGGGCGGGAGACCGGGGAGCTGTTTTTT.